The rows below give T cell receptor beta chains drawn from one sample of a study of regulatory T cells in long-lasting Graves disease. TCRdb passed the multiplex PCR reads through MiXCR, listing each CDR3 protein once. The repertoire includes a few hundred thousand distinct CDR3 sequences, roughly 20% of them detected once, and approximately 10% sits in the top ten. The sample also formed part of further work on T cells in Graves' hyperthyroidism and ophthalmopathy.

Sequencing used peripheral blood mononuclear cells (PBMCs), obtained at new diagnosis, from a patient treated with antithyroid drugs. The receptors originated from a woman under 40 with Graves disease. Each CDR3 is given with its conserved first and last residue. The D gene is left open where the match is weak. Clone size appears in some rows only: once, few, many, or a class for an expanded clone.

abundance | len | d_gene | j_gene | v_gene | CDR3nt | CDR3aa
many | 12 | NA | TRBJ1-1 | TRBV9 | TGTGCCAGCAGCGTGGGTGGGGACCGGCTTTTCTTT | CASSVGGDRLFF
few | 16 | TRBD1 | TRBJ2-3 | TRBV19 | TGTGCCAGTAGTCCCTCCGGGACAGTCAAGTCGGATACGCAGTATTTT | CASSPSGTVKSDTQYF
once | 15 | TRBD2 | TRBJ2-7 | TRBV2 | TGTGCCAGCAGTGAATCGGGGCGGGAGGGTCGAGAGCAGTACTTC | CASSESGREGREQYF
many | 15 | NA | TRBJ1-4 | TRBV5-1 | TGCGCCAGCAGCTTGGGAGGTGGCTTGGAGGAAAAACTGTTTTTT | CASSLGGGLEEKLFF
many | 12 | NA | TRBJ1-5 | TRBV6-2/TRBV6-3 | TGTGCCAGCAGTGGTAGGGGACAGCCCCAGCATTTT | CASSGRGQPQHF
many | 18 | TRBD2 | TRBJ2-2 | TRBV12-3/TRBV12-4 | TGTGCCAGCAGCGTCTGGCGGGGGGGCCCCACCAACACCGGGGAGCTGTTTTTT | CASSVWRGGPTNTGELFF
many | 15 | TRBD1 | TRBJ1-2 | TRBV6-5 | TGTGCCAGCAGTTACTCGACTCAGGGGGCGCATGGCTACACCTTC | CASSYSTQGAHGYTF
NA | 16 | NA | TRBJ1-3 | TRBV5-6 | TGTGCCAGCAGCTTAATGGCAGGGGCCTCTGGAAACACCATATATTTT | CASSLMAGASGNTIYF
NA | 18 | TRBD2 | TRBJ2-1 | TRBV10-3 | TGTGCCATCAGTGAGACCCCTCGGGGACTAGCGGACTACAATGAGCAGTTCTTC | CAISETPRGLADYNEQFF
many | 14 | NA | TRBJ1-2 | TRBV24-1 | TGTGCCACCAGTGATCCACCTAGATTCTATGGCTACACCTTC | CATSDPPRFYGYTF
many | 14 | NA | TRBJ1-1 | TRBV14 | TGTGCCAGCAGCCAAGTCGCAGGGTTCACTGAAGCTTTCTTT | CASSQVAGFTEAFF
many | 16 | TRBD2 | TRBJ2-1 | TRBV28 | TGTGCCAGCAGTTTTGCGTCTAGCGGGGGAGAGGATGAGCAGTTCTTC | CASSFASSGGEDEQFF
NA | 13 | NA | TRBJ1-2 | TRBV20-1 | TGCAGTGCTAGAGAGCAGGTGGACTATGGCTACACCTTC | CSAREQVDYGYTF
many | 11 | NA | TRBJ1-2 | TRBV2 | TGTGCCAGCACCCCCGACTATGGCTACACCTTC | CASTPDYGYTF
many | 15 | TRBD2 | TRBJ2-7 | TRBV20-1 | TGCAGTGCCTCAGGTTTGACGGGAGGGGCCCACGAGCAGTACTTC | CSASGLTGGAHEQYF
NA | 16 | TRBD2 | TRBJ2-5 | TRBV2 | TGTGCCAGCAGCCTCCCCCCGGGACTAGCGGGAGAGACCCAGTACTTC | CASSLPPGLAGETQYF
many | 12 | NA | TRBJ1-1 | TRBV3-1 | TGTGCCAGCAGCCACCTAGGCACTGAAGCTTTCTTT | CASSHLGTEAFF
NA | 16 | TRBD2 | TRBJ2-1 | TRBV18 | TGTGCCAGCTCACCGACCGGGACTAGTGGGATCAATGAGCAGTTCTTC | CASSPTGTSGINEQFF
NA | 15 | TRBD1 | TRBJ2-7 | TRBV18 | TGTGCCAGCTCAACAATTCCGGGACAGGGGAACGAGCAGTACTTC | CASSTIPGQGNEQYF
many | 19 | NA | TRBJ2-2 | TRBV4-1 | TGCGCCAGCAGCCAAGATTGGGGCTGGGGGGCGCAAAACACCGGGGAGCTGTTTTTT | CASSQDWGWGAQNTGELFF
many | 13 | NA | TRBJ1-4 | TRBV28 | TGTGCCAGCAGGGGTACAGGGCATGAAAAACTGTTTTTT | CASRGTGHEKLFF
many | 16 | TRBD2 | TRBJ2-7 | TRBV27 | TGTGCCAGCAGTTTATTTGCGGGAGGGCCTCGCCACGAGCAGTACTTC | CASSLFAGGPRHEQYF
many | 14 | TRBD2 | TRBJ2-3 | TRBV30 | TGTGCCTGGAGTGGAACTAGCGGCACAGATACGCAGTATTTT | CAWSGTSGTDTQYF
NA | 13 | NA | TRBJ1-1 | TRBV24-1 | TGTGCCACCAGTGATTTATCCAGTGGTGCAGCTTTCTTT | CATSDLSSGAAFF
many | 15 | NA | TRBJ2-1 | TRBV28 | TGTGCCAGCAGTTTATCCAGTATACCCCACAATGAGCAGTTCTTC | CASSLSSIPHNEQFF
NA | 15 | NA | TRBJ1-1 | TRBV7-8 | TGTGCCAGCAGCCCAGACCCTCGGGGAGCCGTTGAAGCATTCTTT | CASSPDPRGAVEAFF
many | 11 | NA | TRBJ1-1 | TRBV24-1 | TGTGCCACCAGTGATGGCACTGAAGCTTTCTTT | CATSDGTEAFF
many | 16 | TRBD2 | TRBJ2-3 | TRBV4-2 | TGTGCCAGCAGCCAAGAGGGGGGACTAGCAACAGATACGCAGTATTTT | CASSQEGGLATDTQYF
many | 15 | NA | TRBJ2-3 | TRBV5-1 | TGCGCCAGCAGCTTGGGTATAACTAGCACAGATACGCAGTATTTT | CASSLGITSTDTQYF
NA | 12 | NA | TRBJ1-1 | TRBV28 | TGTGAGGTTAATAGGGTGAACACTGAAGCTTTCTTT | CEVNRVNTEAFF
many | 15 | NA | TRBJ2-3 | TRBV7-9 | TGTGCCAGCAGCTCTCGGGACTCGTCAACAGATACGCAGTATTTT | CASSSRDSSTDTQYF
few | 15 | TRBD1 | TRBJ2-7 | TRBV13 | TGTGCCAGCAGCCCCGGGGGACAGGGCCTCTACGAGCAGTACTTC | CASSPGGQGLYEQYF
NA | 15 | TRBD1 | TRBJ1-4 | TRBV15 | TGTGCCACCAGCAGTGAAGGGACAGGCGGTGAAAAACTGTTTTTT | CATSSEGTGGEKLFF
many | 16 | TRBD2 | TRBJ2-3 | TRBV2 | TGTGCCAGCAGTGAAGCGTCTAGCGGGAGGTCAGATACGCAGTATTTT | CASSEASSGRSDTQYF
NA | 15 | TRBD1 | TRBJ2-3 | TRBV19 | TGTGCCAGTAGTACCGGACAGGGGCACACAGATACGCAGTATTTT | CASSTGQGHTDTQYF
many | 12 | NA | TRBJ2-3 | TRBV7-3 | TGTGCCAGCAGCGCCTACACAGATACGCAGTATTTT | CASSAYTDTQYF
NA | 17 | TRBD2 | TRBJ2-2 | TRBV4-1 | TGCGCCAGCAGCCTCCTACCGGGACTAGCAAGGGCCGGGGAGCTGTTTTTT | CASSLLPGLARAGELFF
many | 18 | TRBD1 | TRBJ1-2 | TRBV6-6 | TGTGCCAGCAGTTACTCGACAGGACAGGGGGCGGTTTACTATGGCTACACCTTC | CASSYSTGQGAVYYGYTF
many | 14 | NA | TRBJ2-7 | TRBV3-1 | TGTGCCAGCAGGGGGGGTGGCACCGCCTACGAGCAGTACTTC | CASRGGGTAYEQYF
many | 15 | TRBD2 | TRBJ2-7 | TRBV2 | TGTGCCGTACTTGGTCGACTAGCGGGATCACACGAGCAGTACTTC | CAVLGRLAGSHEQYF
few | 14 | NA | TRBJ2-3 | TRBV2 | TGTGCCAGCATGAGGGGGGAAAGCACAGATACGCAGTATTTT | CASMRGESTDTQYF
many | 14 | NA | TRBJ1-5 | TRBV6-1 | TGTGCCAGCCGGGGGCCAGGGCCTCGTCAGCCCCAGCATTTT | CASRGPGPRQPQHF
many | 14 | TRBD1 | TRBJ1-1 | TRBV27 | TGTGCCAGCAGCTTCGGACAGGGATACACTGAAGCTTTCTTT | CASSFGQGYTEAFF
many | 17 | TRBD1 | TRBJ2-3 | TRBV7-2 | TGTGCCAGCAGCTTAGGGGCAGGGGGCTTCACAGAAGATACGCAGTATTTT | CASSLGAGGFTEDTQYF
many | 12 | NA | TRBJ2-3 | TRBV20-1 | TGCAGTGCTACCGCGGGCACAGATACGCAGTATTTT | CSATAGTDTQYF
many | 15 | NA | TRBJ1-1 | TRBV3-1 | TGTGCCAGCAGCCTCATACAAGGGAGGAACACTGAAGCTTTCTTT | CASSLIQGRNTEAFF
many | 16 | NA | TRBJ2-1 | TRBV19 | TGTGCCAGTAGTCTGATACAAGGGACGGATGACAATGAGCAGTTCTTC | CASSLIQGTDDNEQFF
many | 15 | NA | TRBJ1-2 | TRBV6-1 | TGTGCCAGCACCCCGAGTCTGGGGCTTAACTATGGCTACACCTTC | CASTPSLGLNYGYTF
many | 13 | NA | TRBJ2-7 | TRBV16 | TGTGCCAGCAGCCAGTTCCGGGGGCTCGAGCAGTACTTC | CASSQFRGLEQYF